This record looks at one TCR beta chain sequence and its context. The target antigen is unknown. Amplification yielded TCR beta CDR3 regions, with RNA transcripts as the source. The HTBI primer set served for first-round RT-PCR of the TCR CDR3. Using its own MiXCR run on the multiplex PCR reads, TCRdb lists one record per CDR3 protein. The sample contains approximately 630,000 distinct CDR3 sequences, 15% to 20% of which appear only once. This sample stems from a study of T cells in Graves' hyperthyroidism and ophthalmopathy. Study conclusions and caveats: From stable hyperthyroidism, ophthalmopathy was separated by a 13 V-J model. Within blood appeared most thyroid clonotypes that had expanded above 0.001.

This receptor was obtained from a young woman with Graves' hyperthyroidism. Material for sequencing was blood.

The CDR3 loop reads CASSAGQGLEQFF. The CDR3 nucleotides read TGCGCCAGCAGCGCGGGACAGGGTTTAGAGCAGTTCTTC. The chain employs TRBV5-1 and TRBJ2-1, with 9 positions matching TRBD1. CDR1 and CDR2 from the germline V gene are SGHRS and YFSETQ. The CDR3 is 13 residues long. Trimming at V came to 4 bases and at J to 10 bases, leaving 6 bases not matched to a gene.